The clone carrying this TCR beta chain was recorded a few times. This entry belongs to a study of blood T cell repertoires in COVID-19. Study in general: PBMCs, B-cell-depleted T cells, or T cells provided the cDNA or gDNA that made up the material.

Sequenced by immunoSEQ multiplex PCR; TCRdb stores in-frame clones only, minus some. This table has 60,000 to 70,000 clones, around 88% appearing once. Germline values: CDR1 SGHRS, CDR2 YFSETQ. CDR3 length equals 14 residues. J gave up 9 bases and V 3 bases, and 6 bases lay outside the gene matches. Sequenced sample: peripheral blood. J is TRBJ2-2 and V is TRBV5-1; TRBD1 agrees at 9 bases. The sequence derives from a woman older than 75 with active COVID-19. DNA for the CDR3: TGCGCCAGCAGCTCGGGACAGGGAAGACGGGAGCTGTTTTTT. Its translation: CASSSGQGRRELFF.